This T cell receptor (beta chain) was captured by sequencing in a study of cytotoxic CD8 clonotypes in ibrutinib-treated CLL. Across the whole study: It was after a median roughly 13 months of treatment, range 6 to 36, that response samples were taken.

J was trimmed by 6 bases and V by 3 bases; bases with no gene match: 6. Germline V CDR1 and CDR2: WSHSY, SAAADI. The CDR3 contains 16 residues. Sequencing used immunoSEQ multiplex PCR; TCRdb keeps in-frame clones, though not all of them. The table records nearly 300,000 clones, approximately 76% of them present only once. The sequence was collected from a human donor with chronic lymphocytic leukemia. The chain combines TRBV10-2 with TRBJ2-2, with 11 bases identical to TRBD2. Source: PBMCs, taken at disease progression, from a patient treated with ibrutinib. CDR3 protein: CASSELAGVLAGELFF. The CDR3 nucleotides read TGCGCCAGCAGTGAACTAGCGGGAGTGTTGGCCGGGGAGCTGTTTTTT.